There are a few counts of the clone carrying this TCR beta chain. Its antigen is as yet unknown. The CDR3 contains 14 residues. Trimming cost V 8 bases and J 12 bases, with 23 bases left between them. Germline CDR1 MNHNS, CDR2 SASEGT. As every portion of the isolated RNA was reverse transcribed, the sequencing read expressed TCRB transcripts. The data were produced by immunoSEQ multiplex PCR, yet TCRdb's version contains in-frame clones alone and is incomplete. The sample lists roughly 42,000 clones; roughly 50% were seen once. The data originate from a study of beta chain features in type 1 diabetes. In the study overall: On cell yields, gender and age, patients and healthy donors were similar.

Whole-study findings and limits: Within the patient group, naive, central memory and Treg TCRB repertoires appeared more similar to each other than within healthy donors.

This clonotype was sampled from a woman in her twenties or thirties in good health. The chain employs TRBV6-1 and TRBJ2-1; a possible D gene is TRBD2 (6 bases). Input material: stem cell memory CD4+ T cells from blood. The CDR3 is CASGEGGPGERQFF. CDR3 DNA: TGTGCCAGCGGCGAAGGAGGGCCTGGGGAAAGGCAGTTCTTC.